This TCR beta chain was documented in a study of blood T cell repertoires in COVID-19. Background on the study: Samples taken during acute and convalescent COVID-19 were collected in the United States, Italy and Spain. Sample material is recorded as cDNA or gDNA derived from T cells, B-cell-depleted T cells, or PBMCs.

Germline CDR1 reads MDHEN; CDR2 reads SYDVKM. The CDR3 is 14 amino acids. V shed 4 bases and J 2 bases; nucleotides not matched to a gene: 5. Source study methods: Reference gene primer amplification gave nucleated cell count estimates. Here immunoSEQ multiplex PCR was the method, and the copy in TCRdb shows in-frame clones only, minus some. Clone size and V and J calls were adopted from that table, with D and trimming inferred from the DNA. The sample has 180,000 or so clones, approximately 83% seen once. V is TRBV28 and J is TRBJ2-7; 7 nucleotides line up with TRBD2. The sample consisted of peripheral blood. The clonotype originates from a man aged 55 to 70 with acute or convalescent COVID-19. CDR3: CASSSLGGAYEQYF. DNA of the CDR3: TGTGCCAGCAGTTCCCTGGGAGGGGCCTACGAGCAGTACTTC.